A selection of T cell receptor beta chains follows, all from one sample in a study of T cells in Graves' hyperthyroidism and ophthalmopathy. MiXCR, applied by TCRdb to the multiplex PCR reads, yields one record per CDR3 protein. The profile shows 45,000 to 75,000 distinct CDR3 sequences, 40% to 55% of them singletons. Sequencing was performed on blood. Receptors were obtained from a woman younger than 45 with Graves' ophthalmopathy. Both conserved end residues are part of each CDR3. D genes are given only for firm matches. Where a row states a size, it is once, few, many or the class of an expanded clone; other rows omit it.

clone_size	j_call	d_call	v_call	cdr3_nt	cdr3_aa
NA	TRBJ2-2	NA	TRBV15	TGTGCCACCAGCAGAGGCCGGTCAGTCGGCGGGGAGCTGTTTTTT	CATSRGRSVGGELFF
NA	TRBJ2-1	TRBD1	TRBV2	TGTGCCAGCCCTGGACAGGGGGCAGCCTACAATGAGCAGTTCTTC	CASPGQGAAYNEQFF
NA	TRBJ2-7	TRBD1	TRBV9	TGTGCCAGCAGCGTCCGGGACAGCAGTAGCGAGCAGTACTTC	CASSVRDSSSEQYF
NA	TRBJ1-3	NA	TRBV11-1	TGTGCCAGCAGCTTGCGGGGGCTAGGTGGCTACACCATATATTTT	CASSLRGLGGYTIYF
NA	TRBJ2-5	NA	TRBV28	TGTGCCAGCAGTCCCACTCAGGGGCGCGGCCAGCCCCAGTACTTC	CASSPTQGRGQPQYF
NA	TRBJ2-7	TRBD2	TRBV7-9	TGTGCCAGCAGCCGCTGGCTAGCGGGAGTCCTGCGCGAGCAGTACTTC	CASSRWLAGVLREQYF
many	TRBJ2-1	TRBD2	TRBV6-4	TGTGCCAGCAGTGTAGCGGGAGATAATGAGCAGTTCTTC	CASSVAGDNEQFF
NA	TRBJ1-2	NA	TRBV6-4	TGTGCCAGCAGGGGGGATGCAGCGAACTATGGCTACACCTTC	CASRGDAANYGYTF
NA	TRBJ1-4	TRBD1	TRBV7-6	TGTGCCAGCAGCTTAGACAGGGGTCTTAATGAAAAACTGTTTTTT	CASSLDRGLNEKLFF
NA	TRBJ2-1	NA	TRBV7-9	NA	CASSFYICSARTAEGYNEQFF
many	TRBJ2-2	TRBD2	TRBV24-1	TGTGCCACCAGTGAACTCCTAGCGGGAGGCCGAGTCGGGGAGCTGTTTTTT	CATSELLAGGRVGELFF
NA	TRBJ2-5	NA	TRBV7-9	TGTGCCAGCAGCCAGTCGACTGGCAGGGTGTCAGAGACCCAGTACTTC	CASSQSTGRVSETQYF
NA	TRBJ2-3	NA	TRBV4-1	TGCGCCCGCATGACTACGGGACTTAACACAGATACGCAGTATTTT	CARMTTGLNTDTQYF
NA	TRBJ2-5	NA	TRBV20-1	TGCAGTGCTAGTCATCCGGGCCTTAGGGAGACCCAGTACTTC	CSASHPGLRETQYF
NA	TRBJ2-5	NA	TRBV20-1	TGCAGTGCTAGAGCGATCAGGGATTCCAATCAGCCCCAGTACTTC	CSARAIRDSNQPQYF
NA	TRBJ1-2	TRBD1	TRBV7-3	TGTGCCAGCAGCTCGACAGGGTTAGGGACTGGCTACACCTTC	CASSSTGLGTGYTF
many	TRBJ1-2	TRBD1	TRBV14	TGTGCCAGCAGCACCGGGACAGGGAGTGGCTACACCTTC	CASSTGTGSGYTF
many	TRBJ2-4	TRBD1	TRBV20-1	TGCAGTGCTAGAAAACAGGGGACCGTTAACATTCAGTACTTC	CSARKQGTVNIQYF
many	TRBJ2-1	NA	TRBV9	TGTGCCAGCAGCCCGGGTCAGGGGCGGGAGTGGGATGAGCAGTTCTTC	CASSPGQGREWDEQFF
NA	TRBJ2-3	TRBD2	TRBV20-1	TGCAGTGCGCTTACTAGCGGGGACGTTGATACGCAGTATTTT	CSALTSGDVDTQYF
NA	TRBJ2-6	NA	TRBV7-3	TGTGCCAGCAGCTTAGGGACGAACACTGAAGCTTTC	CASSLGTNTEAF
few	TRBJ2-3	NA	TRBV30	TGTGCCTGGACCCGAAGTGGGGTGGGGAGAGGTACGCAGTATTTT	CAWTRSGVGRGTQYF
NA	TRBJ2-5	NA	TRBV10-3	TGTGCCATCAGTAGGGACACCGGATTCGAGACCCAGTACTTC	CAISRDTGFETQYF
many	TRBJ2-1	TRBD1	TRBV2	TGTGCCAGCAGATTTGGGACAGATAACAATGAGCAGTTCTTC	CASRFGTDNNEQFF